The 9 T cell receptor beta chains presented below share a single source sample, sequenced in a study of T cell repertoires and HLA-DP antigens. Method: immunoSEQ multiplex PCR; TCRdb's copy keeps in-frame clones and lacks some. The table includes about 89,000 clones, 86% detected once. Which antigens these TCRs recognize remains unknown. Sequences were obtained from CD4+ T cells from PBMCs. The receptors come from a man aged 50-60 years in good health and CMV-seronegative.

CDR3 region: CASSLLQVRSYEQYF. The CDR3 nucleotides read TGTGCCAGCAGCCTATTACAGGTTCGATCCTACGAGCAGTACTTC. The chain recombines TRBV11-2 with TRBJ2-7; maybe TRBD1 (5 bases). The CDR3 is 15 residues long. Trimming removed 5 bases at V and 1 base at J, with 15 bases between. Germline values: CDR1 SGHAT, CDR2 FQNNGV.

The rearrangement uses TRBV28 and TRBJ2-7; 15 nucleotides align to TRBD2. The germline V gene encodes CDR1 MDHEN and CDR2 SYDVKM. The CDR3 length is 18 residues. Unmatched junction bases numbered 12, after V lost 7 bases and J lost 2 bases. The CDR3 sequence is CASISLGLAGGLPYEQYF. CDR3 nucleotide sequence: TGTGCCAGCATATCGCTGGGACTAGCGGGAGGACTACCCTACGAGCAGTACTTC. Complete variable domain (other parts from reference TRBV28 and TRBJ2-7): DVKVTQSSRYLVKRTGEKVFLECVQDMDHENMFWYRQDPGLGLRLIYFSYDVKMKEKGDIPEGYSVSREKKERFSLILESASTNQTSMYLCASISLGLAGGLPYEQYFGPGTRLTVT.

The rearrangement uses TRBV11-3 and TRBJ1-2; 10 bases agree with TRBD1. Germline V gene sequence: CDR1 SGHNT, CDR2 YENEEA. The CDR3 is 18 amino acids. Losses at the gene ends were 5 bases for V and 2 bases for J; bases not matched to a gene: 14. The CDR3 reads CASSTQSGTGVVNYGYTF. CDR3 DNA sequence: TGTGCCAGCAGCACCCAATCAGGGACAGGGGTCGTAAACTATGGCTACACCTTC.

The V call is TRBV7-9, the J call TRBJ1-1, with D possibly being TRBD1 (5 bases). Germline loops: CDR1 SEHNR, CDR2 FQNEAQ (reference sequence). V lost 0 bases and J 1 base, leaving 6 bases between the germline ends. CDR3 length: 14 residues. CDR3 amino acids: CASSLAGPNTEAFF. CDR3 bases: TGTGCCAGCAGCTTAGCGGGGCCGAACACTGAAGCTTTCTTT.

V is TRBV25-1 and J is TRBJ2-5, with D hard to call. Germline V gene sequence: CDR1 MGHDK, CDR2 SYGVNS. The CDR3 loop spans 13 amino acids. V dropped 2 bases and J dropped 1 base, with 5 bases sitting between them. The CDR3 nucleotides are TGTGCCAGCAGTGAAGGTGTCCAAGAGACCCAGTACTTC. Its translation is CASSEGVQETQYF.

This chain joins TRBV6-7 and TRBJ1-1; TRBD1 is a possible D gene (5 bases). TRBV6-7 is designated an ORF whose function remains uncertain. V dropped 6 bases and J dropped 2 bases, with 10 bases sitting between them. This CDR3 contains 13 residues. The CDR3 sequence is CASSQGINTEAFF. CDR3 DNA: TGTGCCAGCAGCCAGGGTATCAACACTGAAGCTTTCTTT.

V and J are TRBV5-8 and TRBJ2-7; TRBD2 might be the D (5 bases). V lost 0 bases, J lost 2 bases, and 12 bases lay in between. CDR3 length equals 15 residues. Germline CDR1 and CDR2: SGHTS and YDEGEE. The CDR3 is CASSLGERPAYEQYF. Here the CDR3 DNA reads TGTGCCAGCAGCTTGGGGGAGAGGCCGGCCTACGAGCAGTACTTC. Full variable domain (rest looked up from reference TRBV5-8 and TRBJ2-7): EAGVTQSPTHLIKTRGQQATLRCSPISGHTSVYWYQQALGLGLQFLLWYDEGEERNRGNFPPRFSGRQFPNYSSELNVNALELEDSALYLCASSLGERPAYEQYFGPGTRLTVT.

This CDR3 reads CASSLVPGNQPQHF. In DNA, the CDR3 is TGTGCCAGCAGTTTAGTCCCGGGGAATCAGCCCCAGCATTTT. The V gene is TRBV28, the J gene TRBJ1-5; D is unresolved. Germline CDR1 MDHEN, CDR2 SYDVKM. V was clipped by 2 bases and J by 4 bases, with 9 bases between them. This CDR3 comprises 14 residues.

The chain carries TRBV18 and TRBJ2-3; the match to TRBD1 covers 7 bases. CDR1 and CDR2 from the germline V gene are KGHSH and LQKENI. V shed 5 bases and J 6 bases; nucleotides not matched to a gene: 8. The CDR3 is 14 residues long. The CDR3 coding sequence is TGTGCCAGCTCAGTACAACAGGGGTCGGATACGCAGTATTTT. Its translation is CASSVQQGSDTQYF.